This T cell receptor (beta chain) originates from a study of T-cell memory formation after mild COVID-19. Study-wide points: Among contracting clones, CD4+ were mainly CM/EM and CD8+ enriched in EMRA. A second wave expanding day 15 to 37 was CD4+-biased; contracting clones were balanced. The study detected some responding clones in pre-infection memory, suggesting cross-reactive memory joined.

The ends lost 4 bases at V and 4 bases at J; junction bases unmatched: 4. Germline V lookup: CDR1 SEHNR, CDR2 FQNEAQ (reference sequence). The CDR3 extends over 14 amino acids. Ten or more counts support this clonotype. The antigen remains undetermined. 5'RACE primed from the constant segment yielded TCR alpha and TCR beta cDNA libraries bearing sample barcodes and UMIs. MiXCR was run by TCRdb on the 5' RACE reads, yielding one entry per CDR3 protein. The repertoire includes approximately 45,000 distinct CDR3 sequences, 6.6% of them detected once, and 0.79% sits in the top ten. This sequence joins TRBV7-9 and TRBJ2-7; 10 bases match TRBD1. This clonotype originated in an adult who had mild COVID-19 (a few samples of this study predate the infection). Cell type and time point are not known. Sequencing used PBMCs or a T cell subset sorted from them (not recorded which). CDR3 region: CASSSGTGVYEQYF. Written as DNA, the CDR3 is TGTGCCAGCAGCTCCGGGACAGGGGTGTACGAGCAGTACTTC. The whole variable domain, remainder taken from reference TRBV7-9 and TRBJ2-7, is DTGVSQNPRHKITKRGQNVTFRCDPISEHNRLYWYRQTLGQGPEFLTYFQNEAQLEKSRLLSDRFSAERPKGSFSTLEIQRTEQGDSAMYLCASSSGTGVYEQYFGPGTRLTVT.